This TCR beta chain stems from a study of OX40 agonist ivuxolimab in advanced cancers. Overall study results and limits: Some of the nonresponding patients also showed low levels of normalized T-cell clonal expansion. Researchers did not determine the expanded peripheral T cells' antigen specificity.

Trimming shortened V by 4 bases and J by 5 bases, and 20 bases separated the two germline ends. The V gene's germline CDR1 is SGHTA and CDR2 FQGNSA. The CDR3 sequence is 16 residues long. The data were produced by immunoSEQ multiplex PCR, yet TCRdb's version contains in-frame clones alone and is incomplete. The table shows about 90,000 clones, with 80% to 90% occurring only once. A word on this clone: Its antigen remains unidentified.

The chain employs TRBV7-2 and TRBJ1-1; no clear D. The TCR sequence derives from an adult with an advanced solid tumor such as melanoma, head and neck, liver or kidney cancer. This specimen consisted of CD4+ or CD8+ T cells sorted from blood, obtained in a trial of the OX40 agonist ivuxolimab. CDR3 residues: CASSSVWEGWGTEAFF. The CDR3, as DNA: TGTGCCAGCAGCTCGGTTTGGGAAGGCTGGGGAACTGAAGCTTTCTTT.